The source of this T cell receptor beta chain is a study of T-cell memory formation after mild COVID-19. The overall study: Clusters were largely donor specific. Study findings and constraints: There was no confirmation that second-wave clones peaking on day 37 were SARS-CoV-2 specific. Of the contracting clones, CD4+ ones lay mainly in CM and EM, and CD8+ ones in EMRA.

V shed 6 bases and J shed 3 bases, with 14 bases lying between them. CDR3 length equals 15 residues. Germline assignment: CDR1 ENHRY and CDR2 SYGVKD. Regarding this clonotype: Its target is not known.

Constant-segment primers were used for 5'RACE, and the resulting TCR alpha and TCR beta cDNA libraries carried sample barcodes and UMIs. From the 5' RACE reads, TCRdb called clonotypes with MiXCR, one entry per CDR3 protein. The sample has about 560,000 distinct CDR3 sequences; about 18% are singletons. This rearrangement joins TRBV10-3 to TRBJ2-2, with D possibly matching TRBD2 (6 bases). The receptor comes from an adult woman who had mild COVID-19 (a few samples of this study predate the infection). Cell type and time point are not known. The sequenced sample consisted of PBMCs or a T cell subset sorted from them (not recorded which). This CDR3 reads CAIRRGSVDTGELFF. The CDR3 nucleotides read TGTGCCATCAGGCGGGGCAGCGTGGACACCGGGGAGCTGTTTTTT.